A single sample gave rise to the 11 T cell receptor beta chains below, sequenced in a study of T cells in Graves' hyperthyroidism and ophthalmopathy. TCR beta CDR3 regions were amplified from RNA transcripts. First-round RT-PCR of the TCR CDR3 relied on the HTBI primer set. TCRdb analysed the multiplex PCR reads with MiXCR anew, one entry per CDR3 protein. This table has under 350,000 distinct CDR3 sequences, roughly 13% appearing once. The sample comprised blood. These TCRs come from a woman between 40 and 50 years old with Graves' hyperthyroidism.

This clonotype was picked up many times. The CDR3 here is CASSSGQMNTEAFF. CDR3 in DNA: TGCGCCAGCAGCTCCGGACAGATGAACACTGAAGCTTTCTTT. The rearrangement joins TRBV5-1 to TRBJ1-1; weak D call: TRBD1 (6 bases). From germline, CDR1 is SGHRS and CDR2 YFSETQ. Trimming took off 3 bases at V and 0 bases at J, with 9 bases between the two ends. CDR3 size: 14 residues.

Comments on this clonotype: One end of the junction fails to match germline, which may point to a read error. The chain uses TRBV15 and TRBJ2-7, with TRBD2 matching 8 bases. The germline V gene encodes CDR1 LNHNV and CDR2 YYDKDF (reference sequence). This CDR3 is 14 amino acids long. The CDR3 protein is CATSMSPPLAGQRF. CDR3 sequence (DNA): TGTGCCACCAGCATGTCCCCTCCCTTAGCGGGACAACGGTTC.

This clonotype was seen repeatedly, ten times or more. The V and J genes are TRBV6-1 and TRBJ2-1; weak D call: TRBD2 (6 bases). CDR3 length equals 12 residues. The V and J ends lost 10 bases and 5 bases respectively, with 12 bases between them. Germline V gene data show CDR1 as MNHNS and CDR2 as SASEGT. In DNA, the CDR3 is TGTGCCACCAGGGACTTCGACAATGAGCAGTTCTTC. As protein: CATRDFDNEQFF.

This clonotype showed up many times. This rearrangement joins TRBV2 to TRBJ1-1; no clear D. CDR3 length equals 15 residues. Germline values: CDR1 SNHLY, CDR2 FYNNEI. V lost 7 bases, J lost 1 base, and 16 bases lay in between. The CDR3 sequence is CASKISVVGNTEAFF. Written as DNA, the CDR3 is TGTGCCAGCAAAATTTCAGTTGTCGGGAACACTGAAGCTTTCTTT.

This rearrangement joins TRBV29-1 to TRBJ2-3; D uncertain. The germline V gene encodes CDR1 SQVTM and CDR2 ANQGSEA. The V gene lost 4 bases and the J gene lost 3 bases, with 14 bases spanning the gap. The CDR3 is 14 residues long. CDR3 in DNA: TGCAGCGTTGTTAGGGTGTCCGGTACAGATACGCAGTATTTT. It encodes CSVVRVSGTDTQYF.

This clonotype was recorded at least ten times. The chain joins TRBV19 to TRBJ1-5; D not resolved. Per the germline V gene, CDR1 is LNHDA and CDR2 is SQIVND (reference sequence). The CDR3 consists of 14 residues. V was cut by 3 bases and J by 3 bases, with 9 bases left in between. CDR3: CASSIKSINQPQHF. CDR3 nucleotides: TGTGCCAGTAGTATTAAGAGTATCAATCAGCCCCAGCATTTT.

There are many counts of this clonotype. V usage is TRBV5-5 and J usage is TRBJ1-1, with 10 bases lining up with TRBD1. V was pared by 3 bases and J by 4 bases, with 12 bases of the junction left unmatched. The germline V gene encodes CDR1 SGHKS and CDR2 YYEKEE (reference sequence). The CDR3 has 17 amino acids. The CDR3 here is CASSYGTGAGEGTEAFF. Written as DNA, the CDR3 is TGTGCCAGCAGCTACGGGACAGGGGCCGGGGAGGGCACTGAAGCTTTCTTT.

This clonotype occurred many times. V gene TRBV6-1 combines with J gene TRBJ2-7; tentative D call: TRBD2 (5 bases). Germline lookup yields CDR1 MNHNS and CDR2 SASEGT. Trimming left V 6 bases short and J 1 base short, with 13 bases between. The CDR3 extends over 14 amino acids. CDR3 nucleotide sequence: TGTGCCAGCAGCTCCCCAGGAGGTTCCTACGAGCAGTACTTC. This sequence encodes CASSSPGGSYEQYF.

As DNA, the CDR3 is TGTGCCAGCATACCCTCGACAGGGAGAGGTGAAAAACTGTTTTTT. Translated: CASIPSTGRGEKLFF. The genes are TRBV28 and TRBJ1-4; TRBD1 matches at 7 bases. CDR1 MDHEN and CDR2 SYDVKM come from the germline V gene. The trim removed 7 bases at V and 7 bases at J, leaving 12 bases unmatched. The CDR3 length is 15 residues.

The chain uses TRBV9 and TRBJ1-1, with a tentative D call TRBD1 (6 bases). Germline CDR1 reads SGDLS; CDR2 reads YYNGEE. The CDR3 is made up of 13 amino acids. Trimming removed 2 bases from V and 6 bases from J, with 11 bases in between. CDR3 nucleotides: TGTGCCAGCAGCGTTTCGCAGGGGTCTGAAGCTTTCTTT. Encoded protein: CASSVSQGSEAFF.

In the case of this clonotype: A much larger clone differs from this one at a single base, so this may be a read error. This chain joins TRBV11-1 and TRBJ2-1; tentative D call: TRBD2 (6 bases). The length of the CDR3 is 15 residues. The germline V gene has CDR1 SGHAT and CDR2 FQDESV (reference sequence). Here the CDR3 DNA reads TGTGCCAGCAGCTTCCTTGCGTTCGGGGGAGAGGAGCAGCTCTTC. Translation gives CASSFLAFGGEEQLF.